The source of this T cell receptor beta chain is a study of T cells in Graves' hyperthyroidism and ophthalmopathy. The CDR3 has 14 residues. V lost 5 bases to trimming and J lost 1 base, with 12 bases between them. Germline V gene lookup returns CDR1 SGHRS and CDR2 YFSETQ. Ophthalmopathy patients all had a Clinical Activity Score of at least 3, a NOSPECS grade of at least 4 and disease under 3 months old. Diagnosis relied on clinical symptoms, serum thyroxine and TRAb, thyroid ultrasound and orbital computed tomography. RNA transcripts were the template for amplifying TCR beta CDR3 regions. When the TCR CDR3 underwent first-round RT-PCR, the HTBI primer set was used. TCRdb used MiXCR to reprocess the multiplex PCR reads, holding one entry per CDR3 protein. The data hold roughly 520,000 distinct CDR3 sequences, with less than 25% observed a single time. This clonotype was observed many times.

The origin of this receptor is a woman aged 25-40 years with Graves' ophthalmopathy. Source material: blood. V usage is TRBV5-1 and J usage is TRBJ1-1, with D hard to call. The DNA for the CDR3 is TGCGCCAGCAGGGCCCCGGGGAGGAACACTGAAGCTTTCTTT. This gives the protein CASRAPGRNTEAFF.